This T cell receptor beta chain emerged from a study of shared clonotypes between healthy human individuals. Assay: immunoSEQ multiplex PCR; the TCRdb copy retains only in-frame clones and omits some. Of about 2.1 million clones listed, roughly 93% were seen once; the top ten hold less than 2%. The CDR3 has 15 residues. In germline, CDR1 is LNHNV, CDR2 YYDKDF (reference sequence). V was cut by 4 bases and J by 1 base, with 14 bases left in between. Naive CD8 populations comprised CD45RO-negative cells positively selected for CCR7, excluding terminally differentiated effector memory CD45RA+ cells. The specimen was naive CD8+ T cells from PBMCs. V is TRBV15 and J is TRBJ2-7, with D possibly called TRBD1 or TRBD2 (5 bases each). The TCR sequence derives from a man aged 18 to 30 in good health. Some clones in this sample may be carry-over from other donors' samples. The CDR3 nucleotides read TGTGCCACCAGCAAACTCCCGGGACGGTCCTACGAGCAGTACTTC. This codes for CATSKLPGRSYEQYF.